This T cell receptor (beta chain) was retrieved from a study of CD8 T cells in ankylosing spondylitis. With regard to this clonotype: This may come from a read error, since a much larger clone is one base off.

CDR3 size: 13 residues. V was cut by 4 bases and J by 7 bases, with 13 bases left in between. CDR1 and CDR2 (germline): LGHNA, YSLEER. One entry per CDR3 protein, called by TCRdb with MiXCR from the 5' RACE reads. The table has roughly 240,000 distinct CDR3 sequences, approximately 7.6% seen once; the top ten hold more than 4%. Source material: blood, either unsorted or a sorted T cell fraction (not recorded which). The chain recombines TRBV4-3 with TRBJ1-2; D unclear. This receptor was identified in a female donor with ankylosing spondylitis or in good health (not recorded which). The CDR3 region is CASSRVIGGGYTF. CDR3 bases: TGCGCCAGCAGCCGAGTAATCGGCGGTGGCTACACCTTC.